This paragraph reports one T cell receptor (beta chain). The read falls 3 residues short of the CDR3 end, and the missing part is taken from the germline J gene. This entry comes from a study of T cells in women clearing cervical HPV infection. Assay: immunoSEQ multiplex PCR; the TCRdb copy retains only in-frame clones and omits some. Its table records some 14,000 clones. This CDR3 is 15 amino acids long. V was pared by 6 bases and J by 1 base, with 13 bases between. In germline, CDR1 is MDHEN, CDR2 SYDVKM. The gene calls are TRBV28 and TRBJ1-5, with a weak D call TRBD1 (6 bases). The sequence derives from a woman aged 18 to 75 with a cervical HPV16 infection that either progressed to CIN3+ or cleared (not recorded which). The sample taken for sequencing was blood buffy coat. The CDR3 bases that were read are TGTGCCAGCAGCCCGGGGGGCTTCAGCAATCAGCCC. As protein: CASSPGGFSNQP. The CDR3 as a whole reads CASSPGGFSNQPQHF.